These 8 T cell receptor beta chains were all obtained from the same sample, sequenced in a study of blood T cell repertoires in COVID-19. Here immunoSEQ multiplex PCR was the method, and the copy in TCRdb shows in-frame clones only, minus some. The table shows tens of thousands of clones, with roughly 88% occurring only once. Sequenced: peripheral blood. These receptors came from a human donor in a cohort sampled during active COVID-19.

This rearrangement joins TRBV27 to TRBJ2-1, with a possible D match to TRBD2 (7 bases). Germline-derived CDR1 and CDR2 are MNHEY and SMNVEV (reference sequence). This CDR3 has 13 residues. V dropped 6 bases and J dropped 8 bases, with 14 bases sitting between them. CDR3: CASSLRGAYEQFF. CDR3 coding DNA: TGTGCCAGCAGCCTTCGGGGGGCCTATGAGCAGTTCTTC.

The table lists this clone with a few counts. This sequence joins TRBV12-3 or TRBV12-4 and TRBJ1-5; possible D gene TRBD1, 6 bases. The CDR3 has 13 amino acids. V was cut by 7 bases and J by 9 bases, with 16 bases left in between. The CDR3 here is CASNLGGRLPQHF. For the CDR3, the DNA is TGTGCCAGCAACTTGGGGGGGCGGTTGCCCCAGCATTTT.

The CDR3 coding sequence is TGTGCCAGCAGCCTCCGGGGCGACAGGGCCGGGGAGCTGTTTTTT. Translating gives CASSLRGDRAGELFF. The chain joins TRBV9 to TRBJ2-2, with 7 bases fitting TRBD1. Germline V gene lookup returns CDR1 SGDLS and CDR2 YYNGEE. The CDR3 totals 15 residues. With 4 bases clipped from V and 6 bases from J, the junction kept 9 bases outside the gene matches. The full variable domain, in which reference TRBV9 and TRBJ2-2 provide the parts outside the CDR3, is DSGVTQTPKHLITATGQRVTLRCSPRSGDLSVYWYQQSLDQGLQFLIQYYNGEERAKGNILERFSAQQFPDLHSELNLSSLELGDSALYFCASSLRGDRAGELFFGEGSRLTVL.

This clone was recorded only once. The V call is TRBV15, the J call TRBJ1-1; 8 bases map to TRBD1. CDR3 size: 15 residues. In germline, CDR1 is LNHNV, CDR2 YYDKDF (reference sequence). The ends lost 5 bases at V and 4 bases at J; junction bases unmatched: 9. CDR3 sequence (DNA): TGTGCCACCAGCCCCCACAGGGGGTCGGGCACTGAAGCTTTCTTT. This codes for CATSPHRGSGTEAFF.

The genes are TRBV19 and TRBJ1-1; no clear D gene. With 1 base removed from V and 2 bases from J, the gap between germline ends came to 11 bases. Germline CDR1 is LNHDA and CDR2 is SQIVND (reference sequence). The CDR3 sequence is 15 residues long. The CDR3 is CASSIAREINTEAFF. CDR3 nucleotide sequence: TGTGCCAGTAGTATAGCAAGGGAGATTAACACTGAAGCTTTCTTT.

This chain connects TRBV4-3 to TRBJ2-7, with 8 bases identical to TRBD2. This CDR3 region has 14 residues. V shed 4 bases and J 4 bases; nucleotides not matched to a gene: 6. The germline gives CDR1 LGHNA, CDR2 YSLEER. DNA for the CDR3: TGCGCCAGCAGCCTTAGCGGGATTGGGTACGAGCAGTACTTC. Translated, it gives CASSLSGIGYEQYF.

This clone was picked up a small number of times. The gene calls are TRBV2 and TRBJ1-3; possibly TRBD1 for D (5 bases). The V end lost 8 bases, the J end lost 4 bases, and 9 bases lay between the germline ends. The germline CDR1 and CDR2 sequences are SNHLY and FYNNEI. The CDR3 length is 12 residues. In nucleotides, the CDR3 is TGTGCCAGCGGGAACAGGGGAAACACCATATATTTT. Amino acid sequence: CASGNRGNTIYF.

The genes are TRBV10-3 and TRBJ1-1; TRBD1 might be the D (5 bases). The CDR3 runs 13 residues. V was clipped by 3 bases and J by 5 bases, with 10 bases between them. Germline assignment: CDR1 ENHRY and CDR2 SYGVKD. The CDR3 sequence is CAISEMGGTEAFF. The CDR3, as DNA: TGTGCCATCAGTGAAATGGGGGGGACTGAAGCTTTCTTT.